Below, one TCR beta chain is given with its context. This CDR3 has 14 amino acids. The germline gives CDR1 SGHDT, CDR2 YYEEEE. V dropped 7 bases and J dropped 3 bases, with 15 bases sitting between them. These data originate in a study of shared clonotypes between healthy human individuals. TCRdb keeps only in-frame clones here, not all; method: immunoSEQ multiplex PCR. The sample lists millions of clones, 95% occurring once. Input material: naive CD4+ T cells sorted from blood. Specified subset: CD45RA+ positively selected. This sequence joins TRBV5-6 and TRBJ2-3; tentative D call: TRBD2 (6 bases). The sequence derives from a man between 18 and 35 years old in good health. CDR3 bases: TGTGCCAGCGCAACTAGCCTCACAACAGATACGCAGTATTTT. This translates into CASATSLTTDTQYF.